The 14 T cell receptor beta chains listed next were all sequenced from one sample in a study of shared clonotypes between healthy human individuals (TCRdb year 2020). Receptors were amplified or captured by the immunoSEQ multiplex PCR assay. Here the immuneACCESS table is served through TCRdb, limited to in-frame sequences with V and J called. Missing clones are a known gap in these copies; in checked studies unresolved V genes cover under half, and the rest lacks a known reason. In this sample the table shows 1.4 million or so clones, about 98.5% of which occur a single time. The ten largest clonotypes hold roughly 0.35% of the sample. Sequenced input: naive CD4+ T cells sorted from blood. The cell subset or site tag for this specimen amounts to: CD45RA+ positively selected. The receptor source for this set is a man aged 30 to 39 in good health.

The V call is TRBV27, the J call TRBJ2-7; 10 bases agree with TRBD2. CDR1 is MNHEY and CDR2 is SMNVEV in the germline V gene (reference sequence). The CDR3 sequence is 13 residues long. With 5 bases clipped from V and 7 bases from J, the junction kept 5 bases outside the gene matches. The CDR3 loop reads CASSATLAGEQYF. As DNA, the CDR3 is TGTGCCAGCAGTGCGACACTAGCGGGGGAGCAGTACTTC.

V gene TRBV11-2 combines with J gene TRBJ2-5; tentative D call: TRBD1 (5 bases). Germline CDR1 is SGHAT and CDR2 is FQNNGV. The CDR3 covers 16 residues. With 1 base removed from V and 4 bases from J, the gap between germline ends came to 16 bases. The CDR3 here is CASSLVPARVGETQYF. The CDR3 DNA reads TGTGCCAGCAGCTTAGTACCCGCCAGGGTTGGAGAGACCCAGTACTTC.

The chain combines TRBV9 with TRBJ1-2; D may be TRBD1 (6 bases). Trimming pared 6 bases from V and 6 bases from J, leaving 27 bases between. There are 17 residues in the CDR3. Germline values: CDR1 SGDLS, CDR2 YYNGEE. The CDR3 region is CASTLARTASLTNGYTF. CDR3 coding DNA: TGTGCCAGCACCTTAGCCCGGACAGCTTCATTGACCAATGGCTACACCTTC.

The V gene is TRBV28, the J gene TRBJ2-1; tentative D call: TRBD2 (6 bases). This CDR3 is built from 15 residues. CDR1 is MDHEN, CDR2 SYDVKM, per germline. Trimming shortened V by 6 bases and J by 2 bases, and 14 bases separated the two germline ends. The DNA for the CDR3 is TGTGCCAGCAGCAATCTAGCGTCGCCCTACAATGAGCAGTTCTTC. Translation: CASSNLASPYNEQFF.

Remarks on this clone: This CDR3 is also generated by other DNA sequences in the sample. The gene calls are TRBV5-4 and TRBJ2-7; unclear D gene. Per germline, CDR1 SGHNT and CDR2 YYREEE (reference sequence). This CDR3 has 14 amino acids. The V gene lost 0 bases and the J gene lost 0 bases, with 7 bases spanning the gap. The CDR3, as DNA: TGTGCCAGCAGCTTGGAACGGCGCTCCTACGAGCAGTACTTC. Amino acids: CASSLERRSYEQYF.

As DNA, the CDR3 is TGCGCCAGCAGCCAGGCCGGGACTAGCGGGAGTTCGGATGAGCAGTTCTTC. Protein sequence: CASSQAGTSGSSDEQFF. The gene calls are TRBV4-1 and TRBJ2-1; TRBD2 agrees at 14 bases. V shed 3 bases and J 8 bases; nucleotides not matched to a gene: 9. Germline V gene sequence: CDR1 MGHRA, CDR2 YSYEKL. This CDR3 spans 17 amino acids.

The genes are TRBV2 and TRBJ2-1; D may be TRBD1 (6 bases). CDR1 SNHLY and CDR2 FYNNEI come from the germline V gene. V was cut by 5 bases and J by 7 bases, with 18 bases left in between. This CDR3 region has 15 residues. The CDR3 sequence is CASSYGARGRNEQFF. CDR3 in DNA: TGTGCCAGCAGTTATGGGGCCAGGGGAAGGAATGAGCAGTTCTTC.

This chain links TRBV29-1 with TRBJ2-7; weak D call: TRBD2 (6 bases). This CDR3 has 12 residues. Germline values: CDR1 SQVTM, CDR2 ANQGSEA. The V gene lost 7 bases and the J gene lost 3 bases, with 13 bases spanning the gap. In DNA form, the CDR3 reads TGCAGCGCGGGGGACTGGATCTACGAGCAGTACTTC. It is translated as CSAGDWIYEQYF.

The rearrangement uses TRBV7-9 and TRBJ2-3, with unresolved D. Germline loops: CDR1 SEHNR, CDR2 FQNEAQ (reference sequence). Trimming took 0 bases from V and 0 from J, leaving 7 bases between them. The CDR3 loop spans 15 amino acids. The chain's CDR3 is CASSLAFGSTDTQYF. Here the CDR3 DNA reads TGTGCCAGCAGCTTAGCGTTCGGGAGCACAGATACGCAGTATTTT.

In regard to this clone: The sample contains more than one DNA sequence encoding this CDR3. The rearrangement joins TRBV9 to TRBJ2-3; 7 bases agree with TRBD2. The V and J ends lost 2 bases and 2 bases, in that order; junction bases with no gene match: 2. The CDR3 has 14 amino acids. CDR1 is SGDLS and CDR2 is YYNGEE in the germline V gene. The CDR3 DNA is TGTGCCAGCAGCGTGGGGGACTACACAGATACGCAGTATTTT. Its protein is CASSVGDYTDTQYF.

The gene calls are TRBV25-1 and TRBJ1-4, with D perhaps TRBD1 (5 bases). V lost 2 bases to trimming and J lost 8 bases, with 12 bases between them. The CDR3 contains 14 residues. Looked up from germline, CDR1 is MGHDK and CDR2 is SYGVNS. This chain's CDR3 is CASSEPMWGEKLFF. CDR3 DNA sequence: TGTGCCAGCAGTGAACCAATGTGGGGGGAAAAACTGTTTTTT.

V and J are TRBV28 and TRBJ2-2; TRBD2 matches at 10 bases. The CDR3 runs 18 residues. The V gene end was trimmed by 4 bases and the J gene end by 4 bases; junction bases not matched to a gene: 12. Germline assignment: CDR1 MDHEN and CDR2 SYDVKM. This chain's CDR3 is CASSSWTSGRTTTGELFF. The CDR3 coding sequence is TGTGCCAGCAGTTCCTGGACTAGCGGAAGAACTACCACCGGGGAGCTGTTTTTT.

The sample holds one count of this clone. The genes are TRBV7-9 and TRBJ2-1; 11 nucleotides match TRBD1. The CDR3 loop spans 14 amino acids. With 4 bases clipped from V and 10 bases from J, the junction kept 6 bases outside the gene matches. CDR1 and CDR2 (germline): SEHNR, FQNEAQ (reference sequence). The CDR3 region has the DNA TGTGCCAGCAGCTACCGGGACAGGGGGGTCGAGCAGTTCTTC. Translated: CASSYRDRGVEQFF.

The gene calls are TRBV2 and TRBJ1-5; D is unclear. This CDR3 contains 16 residues. Between the trimmed V and J ends, which lost 4 bases and 2 bases, there was a span of 15 bases. The germline V gene encodes CDR1 SNHLY and CDR2 FYNNEI. The CDR3 DNA reads as TGTGCCAGCAGTGTTTTCGGCACGAGGGGCAATCAGCCCCAGCATTTT. This codes for CASSVFGTRGNQPQHF.